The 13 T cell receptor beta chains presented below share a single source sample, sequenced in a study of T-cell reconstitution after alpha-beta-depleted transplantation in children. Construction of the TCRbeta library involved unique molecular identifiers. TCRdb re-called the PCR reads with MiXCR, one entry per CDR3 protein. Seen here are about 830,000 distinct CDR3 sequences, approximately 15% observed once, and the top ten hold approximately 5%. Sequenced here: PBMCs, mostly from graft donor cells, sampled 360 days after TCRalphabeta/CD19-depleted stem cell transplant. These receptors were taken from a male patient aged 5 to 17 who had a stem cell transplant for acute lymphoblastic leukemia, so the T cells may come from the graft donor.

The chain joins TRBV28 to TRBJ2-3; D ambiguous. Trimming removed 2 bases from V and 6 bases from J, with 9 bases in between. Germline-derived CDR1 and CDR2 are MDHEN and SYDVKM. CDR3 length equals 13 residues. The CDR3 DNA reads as TGTGCCAGCAGTTTACCCCCGGGTGATACGCAGTATTTT. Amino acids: CASSLPPGDTQYF.

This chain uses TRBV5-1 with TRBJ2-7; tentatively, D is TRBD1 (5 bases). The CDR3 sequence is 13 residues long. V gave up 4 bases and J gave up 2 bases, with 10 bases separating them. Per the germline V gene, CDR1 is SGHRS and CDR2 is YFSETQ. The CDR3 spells CASSQQGPYEQYF. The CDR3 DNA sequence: TGCGCCAGCAGCCAGCAGGGTCCCTACGAGCAGTACTTC.

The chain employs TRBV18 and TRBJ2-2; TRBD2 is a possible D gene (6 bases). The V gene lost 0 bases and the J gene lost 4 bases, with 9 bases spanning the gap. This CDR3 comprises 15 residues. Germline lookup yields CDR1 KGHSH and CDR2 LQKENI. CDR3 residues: CASSPPEGVTGELFF. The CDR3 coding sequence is TGTGCCAGCTCACCACCGGAGGGAGTCACCGGGGAGCTGTTTTTT.

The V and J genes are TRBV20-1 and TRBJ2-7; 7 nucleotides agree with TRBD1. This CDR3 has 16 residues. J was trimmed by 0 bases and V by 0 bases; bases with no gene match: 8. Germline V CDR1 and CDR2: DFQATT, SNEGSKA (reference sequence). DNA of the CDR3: TGCAGTGCTAGAGATACTTGGACAGGTAGCTCCTACGAGCAGTACTTC. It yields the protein CSARDTWTGSSYEQYF.

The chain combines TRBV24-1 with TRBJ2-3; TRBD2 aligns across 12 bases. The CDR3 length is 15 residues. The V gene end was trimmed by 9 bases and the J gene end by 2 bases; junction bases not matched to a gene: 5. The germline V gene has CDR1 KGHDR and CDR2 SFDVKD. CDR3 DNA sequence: TGTGCCACCGGAGGACTAGCGGGGAACACAGATACGCAGTATTTT. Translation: CATGGLAGNTDTQYF.

The CDR3 loop is CASSISGRGRQRNSYEQYF. CDR3 nucleotide sequence: TGTGCCAGTAGTATTTCGGGCAGGGGGCGCCAGCGAAATTCCTACGAGCAGTACTTC. The chain uses TRBV19 and TRBJ2-7, with 8 positions matching TRBD1. CDR1 LNHDA and CDR2 SQIVND come from the germline V gene (reference sequence). The J segment lost 1 base and the V segment lost 3 bases, leaving 17 bases of the junction unmatched. This CDR3 spans 19 amino acids. The variable domain in full, with the rest retrieved from reference TRBV19 and TRBJ2-7, is DGGITQSPKYLFRKEGQNVTLSCEQNLNHDAMYWYRQDPGQGLRLIYYSQIVNDFQKGDIAEGYSVSREKKESFPLTVTSAQKNPTAFYLCASSISGRGRQRNSYEQYFGPGTRLTVT.

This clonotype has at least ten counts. The CDR3 protein is CSASKGGETPEQFF. The CDR3 DNA reads TGCAGTGCTAGTAAAGGAGGGGAGACTCCTGAGCAGTTCTTC. The chain recombines TRBV20-1 with TRBJ2-1, with D perhaps matching TRBD2 (6 bases). V was trimmed by 3 bases and J by 9 bases, leaving 18 bases between them. Germline assignment: CDR1 DFQATT and CDR2 SNEGSKA (reference sequence). The CDR3 contains 14 residues.

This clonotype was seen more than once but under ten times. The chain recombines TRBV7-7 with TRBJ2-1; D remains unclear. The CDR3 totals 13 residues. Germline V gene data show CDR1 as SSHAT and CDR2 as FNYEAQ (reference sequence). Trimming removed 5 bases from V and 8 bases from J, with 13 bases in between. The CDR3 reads CASSQSLLHEQFF. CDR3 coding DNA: TGTGCCAGCAGCCAGTCCTTATTGCATGAGCAGTTCTTC.

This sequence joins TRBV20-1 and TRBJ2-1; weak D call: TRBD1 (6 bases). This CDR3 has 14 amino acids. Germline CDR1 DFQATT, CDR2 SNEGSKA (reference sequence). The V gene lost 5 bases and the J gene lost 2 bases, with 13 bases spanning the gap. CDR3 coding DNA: TGCAGTGCTCAGAAGGGGGTCACCTACAATGAGCAGTTCTTC. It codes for CSAQKGVTYNEQFF.

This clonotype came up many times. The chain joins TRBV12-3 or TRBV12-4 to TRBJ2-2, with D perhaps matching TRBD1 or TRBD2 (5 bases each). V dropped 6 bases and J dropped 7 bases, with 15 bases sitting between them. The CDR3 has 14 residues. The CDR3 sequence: CASSRLGESGELFF. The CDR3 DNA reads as TGTGCCAGCAGCCGCTTGGGGGAAAGCGGGGAGCTGTTTTTT.

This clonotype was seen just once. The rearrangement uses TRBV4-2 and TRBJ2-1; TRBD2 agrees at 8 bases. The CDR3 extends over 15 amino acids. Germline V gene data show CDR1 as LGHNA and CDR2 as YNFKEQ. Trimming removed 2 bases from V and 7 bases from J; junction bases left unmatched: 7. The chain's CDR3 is CASSQRGGRGNEQFF. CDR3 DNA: TGTGCCAGCAGCCAACGGGGGGGTCGAGGGAATGAGCAGTTCTTC.

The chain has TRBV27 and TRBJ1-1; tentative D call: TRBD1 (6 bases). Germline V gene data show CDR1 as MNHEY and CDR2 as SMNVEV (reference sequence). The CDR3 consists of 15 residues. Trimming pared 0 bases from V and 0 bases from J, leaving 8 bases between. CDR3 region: CASSLSTGMNTEAFF. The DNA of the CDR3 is TGTGCCAGCAGTTTATCGACAGGAATGAACACTGAAGCTTTCTTT.

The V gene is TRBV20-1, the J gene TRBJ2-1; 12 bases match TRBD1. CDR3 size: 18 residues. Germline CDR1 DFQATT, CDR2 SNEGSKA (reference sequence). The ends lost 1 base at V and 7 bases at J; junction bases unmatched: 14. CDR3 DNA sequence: TGCAGTGCTAGAGGGGGGACAGGGGGCGCGATCGGACGTAATGAGCAGTTCTTC. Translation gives CSARGGTGGAIGRNEQFF.